The sequence of this TCR beta chain was determined in a study of early stage breast cancer tumors. Points on this clone: Its antigen is undetermined.

Each sample had two DNA replicates, 0.5 ug blood or about 1.5 ug tissue. The repertoire was sequenced with immunoSEQ multiplex PCR; TCRdb's copy has only in-frame clones and lacks some. This table has 400 to 550 clones, approximately 80% appearing once. This CDR3 comprises 18 residues. Germline V gene lookup returns CDR1 MGHRA and CDR2 YSYEKL. V dropped 1 base and J dropped 4; count of bases not matched to a gene: 11. Study findings and constraints: Comparing each tissue with blood distinguished tumor from normal in 14 of 16 patients. Functional markers like CD4, CD8 and FOXP3 were missed in bulk sequencing. Tumors had roughly 2.3-fold higher T cell density and higher clonality than adjacent normal breast tissue.

This sequence was found in a person between 35 and 49 years old with breast cancer. V usage is TRBV4-1 and J usage is TRBJ2-5; 11 bases fit TRBD2. The material sequenced was normal breast tissue next to the tumor. CDR3 residues: CASSQALGLADLGETQYF. CDR3 coding DNA: TGCGCCAGCAGCCAAGCCCTGGGACTAGCGGACCTGGGAGAGACCCAGTACTTC.